Below are 13 T cell receptor beta chains sequenced from a single sample in a study of shared clonotypes between healthy human individuals. Sequencing was performed with immunoSEQ multiplex PCR; in TCRdb, only in-frame clones are kept and a portion is missing. The profile shows just over 2,000,000 clones, approximately 94% of them singletons. CD45RO-negative cells were positively selected for CCR7, leaving out terminally differentiated effector memory CD45RA+ cells. Source material: naive CD8+ T cells sorted from blood. The receptors were sampled from a man aged 18-30 years in good health.

The J gene is TRBJ2-4, the V gene TRBV4-3; D is undetermined. Germline values: CDR1 LGHNA, CDR2 YSLEER. V dropped 0 bases and J dropped 0 bases, with 9 bases sitting between them. This CDR3 has 16 residues. Written as DNA, the CDR3 is TGCGCCAGCAGCCAAGATAGGGATTTAGCCAAAAACATTCAGTACTTC. It codes for CASSQDRDLAKNIQYF.

V gene TRBV14 combines with J gene TRBJ1-6; D remains unclear. The CDR3 length is 18 residues. Germline V gives CDR1 SGHDN, CDR2 FVKESK. The V gene lost 1 base and the J gene lost 5 bases, with 18 bases spanning the gap. The CDR3 coding sequence is TGTGCCAGCAGCCAAGTTAGGAGGAGGCCCAGCCATAATTCACCCCTCCACTTT. Protein sequence: CASSQVRRRPSHNSPLHF.

The chain carries TRBV5-4 and TRBJ1-2, with D possibly TRBD1 on 5 matching bases. V was pared by 0 bases and J by 3 bases, with 18 bases between. Germline V gene lookup returns CDR1 SGHNT and CDR2 YYREEE (reference sequence). The CDR3 loop spans 17 amino acids. The CDR3 is CASSLVFVRGKDYGYTF. The CDR3 DNA sequence: TGTGCCAGCAGCTTGGTGTTTGTCCGGGGGAAGGACTATGGCTACACCTTC.

This chain connects TRBV30 to TRBJ2-5; D gene uncertain. The CDR3 length is 15 residues. V was trimmed by 0 bases and J by 5 bases, leaving 16 bases between them. Germline-derived CDR1 and CDR2 are GTSNPN and SVGIG (reference sequence). The CDR3 reads CAWSVAPAHPETQYF. CDR3 DNA sequence: TGTGCCTGGAGTGTAGCTCCAGCACATCCTGAGACCCAGTACTTC.

J is TRBJ1-3 and V is TRBV28; 10 nucleotides match TRBD1. Germline CDR1 MDHEN, CDR2 SYDVKM. With V trimmed by 7 bases and J by 2 bases, 5 bases remained unmatched. The CDR3 is 15 residues long. CDR3 coding DNA: TGTGCCAGCATTCCAGACAGGGGGCCTGGAAACACCATATATTTT. Translation: CASIPDRGPGNTIYF.

The chain employs TRBV27 and TRBJ2-7, with D perhaps matching TRBD1 or TRBD2 (6 bases each). The CDR3 runs 16 residues. Germline V gene lookup returns CDR1 MNHEY and CDR2 SMNVEV (reference sequence). V was shortened by 5 bases and J by 0 bases, with 17 bases between the two germline ends. CDR3 loop: CASSPSRGTTSYEQYF. The CDR3 DNA reads as TGTGCCAGCAGTCCAAGCCGGGGGACAACCTCCTACGAGCAGTACTTC.

The rearrangement uses TRBV13 and TRBJ1-3; D might be TRBD1 (5 bases). V shed 5 bases and J shed 0 bases, with 14 bases lying between them. Germline V gene lookup returns CDR1 PRHDT and CDR2 FYEKMQ (reference sequence). The length of the CDR3 is 16 residues. CDR3 region: CASSPGTFGSGNTIYF. The DNA of the CDR3 is TGTGCCAGCAGCCCCGGGACTTTCGGCTCTGGAAACACCATATATTTT.

On this clone: Other DNA sequences in the sample encode the same CDR3. This sequence joins TRBV5-1 and TRBJ2-5; unclear D gene. Trimming took off 0 bases at V and 1 base at J, with 7 bases between the two ends. CDR1 and CDR2 (germline): SGHRS, YFSETQ. The CDR3 is 14 residues long. The CDR3 DNA sequence: TGCGCCAGCAGCTTGGAAGGGTCCCAAGAGACCCAGTACTTC. Amino acids: CASSLEGSQETQYF.

The V gene is TRBV13, the J gene TRBJ2-3; 7 nucleotides agree with TRBD2. The J segment lost 1 base and the V segment lost 8 bases, leaving 0 bases of the junction unmatched. Germline CDR1 reads PRHDT; CDR2 reads FYEKMQ (reference sequence). The CDR3 contains 12 residues. CDR3 in DNA: TGTGCCAGCGGGGGGGGCACAGATACGCAGTATTTT. This codes for CASGGGTDTQYF.

This chain joins TRBV27 and TRBJ1-4, with a weak D call TRBD1 (6 bases). V shed 6 bases and J shed 3 bases, with 26 bases lying between them. CDR3 length: 19 residues. Per germline, CDR1 MNHEY and CDR2 SMNVEV (reference sequence). CDR3 DNA sequence: TGTGCCAGCAGGCCTACTATCCTCAGGACAGCTGAATCTAATGAAAAACTGTTTTTT. Translated: CASRPTILRTAESNEKLFF.

The chain uses TRBV13 and TRBJ1-4, with D possibly TRBD1 on 5 matching bases. The V and J ends lost 5 bases and 4 bases respectively, with 14 bases between them. The germline CDR1 and CDR2 sequences are PRHDT and FYEKMQ (reference sequence). The CDR3 is 15 amino acids. CDR3 residues: CASSPSGDFNEKLFF. CDR3 DNA sequence: TGTGCCAGCAGCCCCAGCGGGGACTTTAATGAAAAACTGTTTTTT.

This clone was recorded a few times. The sample has other DNA sequences that encode this CDR3 too. V gene TRBV6-5 combines with J gene TRBJ1-5; D is uncertain. Deletions cut 8 bases from V and 6 bases from J, with 2 bases between. Germline V lookup: CDR1 MNHEY, CDR2 SVGAGI. The CDR3 length is 9 residues. Here the CDR3 DNA reads TGTGCCAGCGGTCAGCCCCAGCATTTT. Translated: CASGQPQHF.

This chain uses TRBV7-3 with TRBJ2-1, with 15 bases matching TRBD2. The CDR3 contains 18 residues. Germline V CDR1 and CDR2: SGHTA, FQGTGA. V was clipped by 4 bases and J by 7 bases; unmatched bases: 11. CDR3: CASSSGLAGGHRHNEQFF. CDR3 in DNA: TGTGCCAGCAGCTCTGGACTAGCGGGGGGGCATCGGCATAATGAGCAGTTCTTC.